The clone carrying this T cell receptor (beta chain) came up many times. Its target is not known. The sample comes from a study of T cells in Graves' hyperthyroidism and ophthalmopathy. About the study: Peripheral blood was collected at initial diagnosis, before any treatment. Overall study results and limits: Also found in blood were most expanded thyroid clonotypes above 0.001.

Researchers took RNA transcripts and amplified the TCR beta CDR3 regions from them. RT-PCR in the first round (using the HTBI primer set) targeted the TCR CDR3. TCRdb analysed the multiplex PCR reads with MiXCR anew, one entry per CDR3 protein. The table records about 520,000 distinct CDR3 sequences, approximately 25% of them present only once. CDR3 length: 15 residues. Germline V gene lookup returns CDR1 LNHNV and CDR2 YYDKDF (reference sequence). The V segment lost 3 bases and the J segment 2 bases; nucleotides outside the gene matches: 6. Duration under 3 months, a NOSPECS grade of at least 4, and a Clinical Activity Score of at least 3 characterized the ophthalmopathy patients.

The clonotype comes from a woman under 40 with Graves' ophthalmopathy. The gene calls are TRBV15 and TRBJ2-7; 8 positions match TRBD2. Material: blood. The DNA for the CDR3 is TGTGCCACCAGCAGTAGTAGCGGGGACCCCTACGAGCAGTACTTC. Translated, it gives CATSSSSGDPYEQYF.